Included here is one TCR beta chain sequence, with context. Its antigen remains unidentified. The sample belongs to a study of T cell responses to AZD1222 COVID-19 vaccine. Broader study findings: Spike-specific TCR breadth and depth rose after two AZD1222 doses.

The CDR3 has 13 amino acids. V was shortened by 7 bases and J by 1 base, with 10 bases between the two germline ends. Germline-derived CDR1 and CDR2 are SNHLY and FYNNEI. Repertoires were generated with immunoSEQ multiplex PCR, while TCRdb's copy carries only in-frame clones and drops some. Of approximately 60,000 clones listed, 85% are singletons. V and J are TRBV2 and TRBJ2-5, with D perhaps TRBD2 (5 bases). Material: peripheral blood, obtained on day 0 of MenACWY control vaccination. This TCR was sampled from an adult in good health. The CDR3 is CASKISAQETQYF. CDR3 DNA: TGTGCCAGCAAAATTAGCGCCCAAGAGACCCAGTACTTC.